These 14 T cell receptor beta chains came from one sample sequenced in a study of cytomegalovirus exposure and HLA in healthy donors. Vbeta (60) and Jbeta (13) primers were used in the PCR. Clones were sequenced by immunoSEQ multiplex PCR, and TCRdb holds only the in-frame ones, with some missing. The table includes fewer than 85,000 clones, roughly 88% detected once. Sequenced: PBMCs. Receptors were obtained from a man between 65 and 80 years old in good health and CMV-seropositive.

This clone was counted a single time. V gene TRBV2 combines with J gene TRBJ2-3, with D tentatively TRBD1 (6 bases). The V gene's germline CDR1 is SNHLY and CDR2 FYNNEI. Deletions cut 11 bases from V and 2 bases from J, with 11 bases between. This CDR3 comprises 12 residues. This CDR3 is CAGGRDTDTQYF. The CDR3 nucleotides are TGTGCCGGGGGCCGAGACACAGATACGCAGTATTTT.

The chain recombines TRBV7-9 with TRBJ2-3; D remains ambiguous. V was shortened by 2 bases and J by 0 bases, with 6 bases between the two germline ends. The CDR3 is made up of 14 amino acids. From germline, CDR1 is SEHNR and CDR2 FQNEAQ (reference sequence). DNA of the CDR3: TGTGCCAGCAGCTTATCGGTGAGCACAGATACGCAGTATTTT. Translating it yields CASSLSVSTDTQYF.

The chain uses TRBV4-3 and TRBJ1-1, with unresolved D. Germline V gives CDR1 LGHNA, CDR2 YSLEER. The CDR3 sequence is 14 residues long. V was trimmed by 1 base and J by 4 bases, leaving 10 bases between them. This chain's CDR3 is CASSQGGAGTEAFF. The CDR3 coding sequence is TGCGCCAGCAGCCAAGGGGGAGCAGGCACTGAAGCTTTCTTT.

This clone was observed a handful of times. CDR3 sequence: CASSPSGQDYQPQHF. The CDR3 DNA follows: TGTGCCAGTAGTCCAAGCGGACAGGACTATCAGCCCCAGCATTTT. V is TRBV19 and J is TRBJ1-5; the match to TRBD1 covers 7 bases. The V segment lost 5 bases and the J segment 5 bases; nucleotides outside the gene matches: 9. The CDR3 is 15 amino acids. Germline V gene sequence: CDR1 LNHDA, CDR2 SQIVND (reference sequence).

V and J are TRBV29-1 and TRBJ2-7; a weak D match, TRBD2 (6 bases). The V gene lost 6 bases and the J gene lost 2 bases, with 14 bases spanning the gap. The germline V gene encodes CDR1 SQVTM and CDR2 ANQGSEA. The length of the CDR3 is 13 residues. The CDR3 DNA is TGCAGCGTGTCTCGGAGGGAAGCCTACGAGCAGTACTTC. It is translated as CSVSRREAYEQYF.

Here the CDR3 DNA reads TGTGCCAGCAGCTTGACCCCGGTACATGAGCAGTTCTTC. This sequence encodes CASSLTPVHEQFF. The V and J genes are TRBV5-6 and TRBJ2-1; D not certain. Germline V lookup: CDR1 SGHDT, CDR2 YYEEEE. Trimming removed 1 base at V and 8 bases at J, with 10 bases between. The CDR3 consists of 13 residues.

The chain links TRBV10-3 to TRBJ2-3; no clear D. Germline CDR1 reads ENHRY; CDR2 reads SYGVKD. The CDR3 totals 11 residues. With 3 bases removed from V and 7 bases from J, the gap between germline ends came to 5 bases. As DNA, the CDR3 is TGTGCCATCAGTGAAGACTATACGCAGTATTTT. It is translated as CAISEDYTQYF.

This clone was detected a few times. This chain links TRBV10-1 with TRBJ2-1; the match to TRBD2 covers 10 bases. This CDR3 contains 17 residues. J was trimmed by 8 bases and V by 0 bases; bases with no gene match: 10. Germline CDR1 reads WNHNN; CDR2 reads SYGVQD (reference sequence). CDR3 DNA sequence: TGCGCCAGCAGTGAGTCGCGATCTGGGACTAGCGTGGATGAGCAGTTCTTC. Translated, it gives CASSESRSGTSVDEQFF.

The CDR3 bases are TGTGCCAGCAGCCCTTCCGGCGGGAGGACGTTCTCTGGGGCCAACGTCCTGACTTTC. Translated: CASSPSGGRTFSGANVLTF. The V and J genes are TRBV5-5 and TRBJ2-6, with 8 bases fitting TRBD2. The germline V gene encodes CDR1 SGHKS and CDR2 YYEKEE (reference sequence). V trimming: 4 bases; J trimming: 0 bases; junction bases outside the gene matches: 12. This CDR3 has 19 residues.

DNA for the CDR3: TGTGCCAGCAGTTACTCGAAACAGTTCCAAGAGACCCAGTACTTC. Translation: CASSYSKQFQETQYF. J is TRBJ2-5 and V is TRBV6-6; D gene unclear. The CDR3 covers 15 residues. In germline, CDR1 is MNHNY, CDR2 SVGAGI (reference sequence). V lost 0 bases and J 1 base, leaving 9 bases between the germline ends.

This rearrangement joins TRBV6-6 to TRBJ2-7, with 8 bases aligning to TRBD2. Germline V gene sequence: CDR1 MNHNY, CDR2 SVGAGI (reference sequence). CDR3 size: 14 residues. J was trimmed by 2 bases and V by 5 bases; bases with no gene match: 5. The CDR3 here is CASSPTSVTYEQYF. The CDR3 nucleotides are TGTGCCAGCAGTCCGACTAGCGTGACCTACGAGCAGTACTTC.

This sequence joins TRBV6-1 and TRBJ2-7, with a weak D call TRBD2 (5 bases). The V and J ends lost 4 bases and 3 bases respectively, with 10 bases between them. Germline-derived CDR1 and CDR2 are MNHNS and SASEGT. This CDR3 contains 13 residues. The CDR3 bases are TGTGCCAGCAGTGGGCTCACTAGCTACGAGCAGTACTTC. Translation: CASSGLTSYEQYF.

The V gene is TRBV11-1, the J gene TRBJ1-1; TRBD1 might be the D (5 bases). Germline-derived CDR1 and CDR2 are SGHAT and FQDESV (reference sequence). This CDR3 contains 13 residues. V shed 2 bases and J shed 4 bases, with 8 bases lying between them. The CDR3 loop is CASSLQGSTEAFF. DNA of the CDR3: TGTGCCAGCAGCTTACAGGGTTCCACTGAAGCTTTCTTT. The full variable domain, rest sourced from reference TRBV11-1 and TRBJ1-1, is EAEVAQSPRYKITEKSQAVAFWCDPISGHATLYWYRQILGQGPELLVQFQDESVVDDSQLPKDRFSAERLKGVDSTLKIQPAELGDSAMYLCASSLQGSTEAFFGQGTRLTVV.

The rearrangement joins TRBV6-1 to TRBJ2-7; 12 bases match TRBD2. Germline V gives CDR1 MNHNS, CDR2 SASEGT. The CDR3 covers 15 residues. V was pared by 6 bases and J by 3 bases, with 6 bases of the junction left unmatched. CDR3 nucleotide sequence: TGTGCCAGCAGCGACGAGACTAGCGGGAGCTACGAGCAGTACTTC. Translation gives CASSDETSGSYEQYF.